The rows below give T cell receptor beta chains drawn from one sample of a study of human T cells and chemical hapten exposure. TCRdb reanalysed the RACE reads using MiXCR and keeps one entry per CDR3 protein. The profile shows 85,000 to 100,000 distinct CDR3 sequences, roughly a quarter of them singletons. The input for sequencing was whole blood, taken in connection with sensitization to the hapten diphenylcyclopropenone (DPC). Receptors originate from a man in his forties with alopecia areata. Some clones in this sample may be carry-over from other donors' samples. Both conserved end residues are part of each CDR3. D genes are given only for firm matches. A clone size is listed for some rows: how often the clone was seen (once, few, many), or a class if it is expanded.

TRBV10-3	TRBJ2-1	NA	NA	TGTGCCATCAGACCCACTAGCTCCTACAATGAGCAGTTCTTC	CAIRPTSSYNEQFF
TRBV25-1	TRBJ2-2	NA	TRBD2	TGTGCCAGCAGTGGAGCGGGGACCGGGGAGCTGTTTTTT	CASSGAGTGELFF
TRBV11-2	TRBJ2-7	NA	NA	TGTGCCAGCAGCCGAACGAGCGGATTCCGCGGGGAGCAGTACTTC	CASSRTSGFRGEQYF
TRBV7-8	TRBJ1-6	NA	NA	TGTGCCACCTCGGACAGTAATTCACCCCTCCACTTT	CATSDSNSPLHF
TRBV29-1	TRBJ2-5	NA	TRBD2	TGCAGCGTTGAACCTAGCGGGAGGTTGGAGACCCAGTACTTC	CSVEPSGRLETQYF
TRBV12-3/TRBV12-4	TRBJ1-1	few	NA	TGTGCCAGCAGTTTACCAGGCTGGAACACTGAAGCTTTCTTT	CASSLPGWNTEAFF
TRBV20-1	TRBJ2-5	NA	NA	TGCAGTGCTTCCGGGGGTAGCCAAGAGACCCAGTACTTC	CSASGGSQETQYF
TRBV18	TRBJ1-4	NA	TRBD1	TGTGCCAGCTCCCAGGACAGGGGGCGGCTAAATGAAAAACTGTTTTTT	CASSQDRGRLNEKLFF
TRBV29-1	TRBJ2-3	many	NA	TGCAGCGTTGATGTGGGGGAAGCGACCCTAGATACGCAGTATTTT	CSVDVGEATLDTQYF
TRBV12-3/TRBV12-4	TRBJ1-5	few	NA	TGTGCCAGCAGTTTTGATCAGCCCCAGCATTTT	CASSFDQPQHF
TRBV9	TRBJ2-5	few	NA	TGTGCCAGCAGCCGAGTGGGGGGAGGTGAGACCCAGTACTTC	CASSRVGGGETQYF
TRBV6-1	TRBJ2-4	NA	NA	TGTGCCAGCACCGAAAGAGGAGCCAAAAACATTCAGTACTTC	CASTERGAKNIQYF
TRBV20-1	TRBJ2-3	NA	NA	TGCAGTGCTAGTGGAATTCCGGACACTTACACAGATACGCAGTATTTT	CSASGIPDTYTDTQYF
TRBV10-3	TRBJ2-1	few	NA	TGTGCCATCTCAATCGGGATACGCGATGAGCAGTTCTTC	CAISIGIRDEQFF
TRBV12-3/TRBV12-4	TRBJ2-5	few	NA	TGTGCCAGCAGCCCTTTCATGGGGAGGAAAGAGACCCAGTACTTC	CASSPFMGRKETQYF
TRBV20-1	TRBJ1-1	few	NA	TGCAGTGCTACAGCCGGGACAAGCACTGAAGCTTTCTTT	CSATAGTSTEAFF
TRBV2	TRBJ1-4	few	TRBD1	TGTGCCAGCAGTGAAGCCCCCGGGTTAGGACAGGCGTCTATTTCAACTAATGAAAAACTGTTTTTT	CASSEAPGLGQASISTNEKLFF
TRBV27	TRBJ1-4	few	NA	TGTGCCAGCAGTTATCGTGGACAGTTGAATGAAAAACTGTTTTTT	CASSYRGQLNEKLFF
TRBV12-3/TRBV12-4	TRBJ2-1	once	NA	TGTGCCAGCAGTACCTGGAGGGCCTTTGAGGTCTACAATAAGCAGTTCTTC	CASSTWRAFEVYNKQFF
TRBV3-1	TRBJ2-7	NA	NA	TGTGCCAGCAGCCAAGAGGGGGAGTACGAGCAGTACTTC	CASSQEGEYEQYF
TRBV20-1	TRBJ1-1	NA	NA	TGCAGTGTTGCTCGGCTGAACACTGAAGCTTTCTTT	CSVARLNTEAFF
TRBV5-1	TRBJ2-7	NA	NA	TGCGCCAGCAGCTTGGTTCCCACGACCTACGAGCAGTACTTC	CASSLVPTTYEQYF
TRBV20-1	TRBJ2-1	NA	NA	TGCAGTGCCATGGCCCGGCGAGAACAGTTTGAGCAGTTCTTC	CSAMARREQFEQFF
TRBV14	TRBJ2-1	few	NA	TGTGCCAGCAGCCAAGTTCTAGCGATTTTCAATGAGCAGTTCTTC	CASSQVLAIFNEQFF
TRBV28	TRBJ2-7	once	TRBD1	TGTGCCAGCAGTCCGACAGGGAGCACCTACGAGCAGTACTTC	CASSPTGSTYEQYF
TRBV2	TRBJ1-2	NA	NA	TGTGCCAGCCTGGCAAATCGAGCTTCTAACTATGGCTACACCTTC	CASLANRASNYGYTF
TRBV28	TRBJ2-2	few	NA	TGTGCCAGCAGCCGAAAGCTCGGGGAGCTGTTTTTT	CASSRKLGELFF
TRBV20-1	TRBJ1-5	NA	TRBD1	TGCAGTGCTAGGGTCGACAGGGGCAATCAGCCCCAGCATTTT	CSARVDRGNQPQHF
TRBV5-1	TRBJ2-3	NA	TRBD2	TGCGCCAGCAGCGATAAAGCGGGAGGGCCGGAGGATACGCAGTATTTT	CASSDKAGGPEDTQYF
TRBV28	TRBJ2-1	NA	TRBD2	TGTGCCAGCAGTTCACCCCTGGGACTAGCGGGTTCCTACAATGAGCAGTTCTTC	CASSSPLGLAGSYNEQFF
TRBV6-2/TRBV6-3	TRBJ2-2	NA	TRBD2	TGTGCCAGCAGTTACGTTGGGCTAGCGGGAGGACTGGACACCGGGGAGCTGTTTTTT	CASSYVGLAGGLDTGELFF
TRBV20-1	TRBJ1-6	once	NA	TGCAGTGCTTCTCGAGGGACGGGGGGCAATTCACCCCTCCACTTT	CSASRGTGGNSPLHF
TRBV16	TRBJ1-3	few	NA	TGTGCCAGCAGCCGCGCGGCTGGAAACACCATATATTTT	CASSRAAGNTIYF
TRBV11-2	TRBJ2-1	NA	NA	TGTGCCAGCAGCTTACGTACAGGTTGGGGTAATGAGCAGTTCTTC	CASSLRTGWGNEQFF
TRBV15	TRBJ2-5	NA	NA	TGTGCCACCAGCAGAGACCCCGGGCCCGAGACCCAGTACTTC	CATSRDPGPETQYF
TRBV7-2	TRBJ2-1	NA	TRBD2	TGTGCCAGCAGCGCCCCGGGACTAGCGTTTAATCGGGGCAATGAGCAGTTCTTC	CASSAPGLAFNRGNEQFF
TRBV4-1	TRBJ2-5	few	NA	TGCGCCAGCAGCCAAGTGGACCTGGGGCAAGAGACCCAGTACTTC	CASSQVDLGQETQYF
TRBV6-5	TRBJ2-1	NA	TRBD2	TGTGCCAGCAGTTACGCGAGGGGAGGGAATGAGCAGTTCTTC	CASSYARGGNEQFF
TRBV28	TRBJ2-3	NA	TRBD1	TGTGCCAGCAGTTCCCGGGACAGTTACACAGATACGCAGTATTTT	CASSSRDSYTDTQYF
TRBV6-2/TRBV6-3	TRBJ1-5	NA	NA	TGTGCCAGCAGCGCCAAGGGCAGGGGAAACAATCAGCCCCAGCATTTT	CASSAKGRGNNQPQHF
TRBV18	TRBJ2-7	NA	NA	TGTGCCAGCTCAACCAGGGGCGACAGGGAGGGGCAGTACTTC	CASSTRGDREGQYF
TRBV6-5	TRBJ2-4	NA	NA	TGTGCCAGCAGTTACTCTGGACGGGTATCCAAAAACATTCAGTACTTC	CASSYSGRVSKNIQYF
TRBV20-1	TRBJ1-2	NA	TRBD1	TGCAGTGCGGGGGACAGGGGTCCGTATGGCTACACCTTC	CSAGDRGPYGYTF
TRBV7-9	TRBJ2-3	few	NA	TGTGCCAGCAGCCTCCTTGGCGGGACGAGCACAGATACGCAGTATTTT	CASSLLGGTSTDTQYF
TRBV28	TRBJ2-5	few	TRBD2	TGTGCCAGCAGTCCTGCGACTAGCACCCAAGAGACCCAGTACTTC	CASSPATSTQETQYF
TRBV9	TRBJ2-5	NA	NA	TGTATCAGGAGGAGTGAGACCCAGTACTTC	CIRRSETQYF